This T cell receptor (beta chain) was captured in a study of cytomegalovirus exposure and HLA in healthy donors. Study-level points and caveats: Excluded were some V segments that proved indistinguishable, including TRBV6-2 and TRBV6-3.

This CDR3 region has 14 residues. V was shortened by 0 bases and J by 4 bases, with 10 bases between the two germline ends. Germline V gene sequence: CDR1 SGHKS, CDR2 YYEKEE (reference sequence). The table lists this clone with a few counts. Its target is unknown. The donors (healthy individuals) were bone marrow donors. Amplification used 60 Vbeta primers and 13 Jbeta primers. Profiling relied on immunoSEQ multiplex PCR, and the TCRdb table lists in-frame clones only, not all of them. The repertoire holds about 140,000 clones, with roughly three quarters as singletons. The rearrangement uses TRBV5-5 and TRBJ1-2; D is ambiguous. This receptor was identified in a woman aged 40 to 50 in good health and CMV-seronegative. Sequencing input: PBMCs. In DNA, the CDR3 is TGTGCCAGCAGCTTGGGATGGGCCTCCTATGGCTACACCTTC. Amino acid sequence: CASSLGWASYGYTF.